This TCR beta chain was observed in a study of blood T cell repertoires in COVID-19. About the study: Samples taken during acute and convalescent COVID-19 were collected in the United States, Italy and Spain. T cells, B-cell-depleted T cells, or PBMCs provided the cDNA or gDNA that served as material.

Clones were read by immunoSEQ multiplex PCR, and TCRdb kept only the in-frame ones, dropping some. The sample has around 41,000 clones, around 90% seen once. Per the germline V gene, CDR1 is MNHEY and CDR2 is SVGAGI. J was trimmed by 3 bases and V by 5 bases; bases with no gene match: 6. The CDR3 spans 15 residues. Sequenced input: peripheral blood. This sequence was found in a woman at least 80 years old with active COVID-19. The chain is built from TRBV6-5 and TRBJ2-7; 11 bases align to TRBD2. The CDR3 sequence is CASSTTSGGYYEQYF. CDR3 DNA sequence: TGTGCCAGCAGTACCACTAGCGGGGGATACTACGAGCAGTACTTC.